A selection of T cell receptor beta chains follows, all from one sample in a study of STAT5B mutations in CD4+ large granular lymphocyte leukemia. The data were produced by immunoSEQ multiplex PCR, yet TCRdb's version contains in-frame clones alone and is incomplete. The sample records some 30,000 clones, approximately 84% being singletons. The sequenced material came from CD4+ T cells from blood buffy coats. The receptors were gathered from a human donor in good health. The CDR3 runs from the conserved cysteine through the conserved F or W. A D gene is named only where the DNA matches it firmly. The size entry is marked missing in some rows and otherwise reads once, few, many or a size class.

j_gene | abundance | d_gene | v_gene | CDR3aa | CDR3nt
TRBJ1-1 | - | - | TRBV19 | CASTRAGTMNTEAFF | TGTGCCAGTACCCGGGCAGGGACTATGAACACTGAAGCTTTCTTT
TRBJ2-3 | - | TRBD1 | TRBV28 | CASSSGTGADTQYF | TGTGCCAGCAGTTCCGGGACAGGGGCAGATACGCAGTATTTT
TRBJ2-5 | - | TRBD1 | TRBV4-1 | CASSRQGTGETQYF | TGCGCCAGCAGCCGACAGGGAACTGGAGAGACCCAGTACTTC
TRBJ1-3 | - | - | TRBV30 | CAWSSASGNTIYF | TGTGCCTGGAGTTCTGCTTCTGGAAACACCATATATTTT
TRBJ1-2 | - | TRBD1 | TRBV2 | CASSDPGQGAQGYTF | TGTGCCAGCAGTGACCCGGGACAGGGGGCTCAAGGCTACACCTTC
TRBJ2-2 | - | - | TRBV7-9 | CASRGSSTGELFF | TGTGCCAGCAGGGGCTCCTCCACCGGGGAGCTGTTTTTT
TRBJ1-1 | - | - | TRBV5-1 | CASSLDGRMNTEAFF | TGCGCCAGCAGCTTGGACGGGCGGATGAACACTGAAGCTTTCTTT
TRBJ2-1 | few | - | TRBV10-3 | CAITGDPLNEQFF | TGTGCCATCACGGGGGACCCCCTTAATGAGCAGTTCTTC
TRBJ2-1 | - | TRBD2 | TRBV7-9 | CASSLAGAHEQFF | TGTGCCAGCAGCCTAGCGGGAGCCCATGAGCAGTTCTTC
TRBJ2-5 | - | - | TRBV30 | CAWGTGETQYF | TGTGCCTGGGGGACCGGGGAGACCCAGTACTTC